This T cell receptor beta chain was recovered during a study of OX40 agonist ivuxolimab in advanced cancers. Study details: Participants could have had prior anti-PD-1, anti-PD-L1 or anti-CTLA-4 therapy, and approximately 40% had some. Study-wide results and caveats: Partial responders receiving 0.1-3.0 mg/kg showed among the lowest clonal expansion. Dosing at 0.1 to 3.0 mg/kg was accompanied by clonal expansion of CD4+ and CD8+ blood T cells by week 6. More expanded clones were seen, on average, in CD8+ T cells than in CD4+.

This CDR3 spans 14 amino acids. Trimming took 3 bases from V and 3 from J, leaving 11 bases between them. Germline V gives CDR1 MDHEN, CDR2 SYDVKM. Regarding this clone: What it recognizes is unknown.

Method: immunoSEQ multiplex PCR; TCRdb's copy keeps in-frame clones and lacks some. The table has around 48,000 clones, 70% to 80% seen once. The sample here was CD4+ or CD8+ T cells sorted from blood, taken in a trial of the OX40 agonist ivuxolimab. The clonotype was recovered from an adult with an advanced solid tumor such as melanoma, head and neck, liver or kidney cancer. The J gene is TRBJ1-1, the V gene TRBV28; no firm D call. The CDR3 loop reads CASSLARSYTEAFF. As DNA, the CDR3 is TGTGCCAGCAGTTTGGCCCGGTCCTACACTGAAGCTTTCTTT. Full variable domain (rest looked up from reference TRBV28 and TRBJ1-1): DVKVTQSSRYLVKRTGEKVFLECVQDMDHENMFWYRQDPGLGLRLIYFSYDVKMKEKGDIPEGYSVSREKKERFSLILESASTNQTSMYLCASSLARSYTEAFFGQGTRLTVV.